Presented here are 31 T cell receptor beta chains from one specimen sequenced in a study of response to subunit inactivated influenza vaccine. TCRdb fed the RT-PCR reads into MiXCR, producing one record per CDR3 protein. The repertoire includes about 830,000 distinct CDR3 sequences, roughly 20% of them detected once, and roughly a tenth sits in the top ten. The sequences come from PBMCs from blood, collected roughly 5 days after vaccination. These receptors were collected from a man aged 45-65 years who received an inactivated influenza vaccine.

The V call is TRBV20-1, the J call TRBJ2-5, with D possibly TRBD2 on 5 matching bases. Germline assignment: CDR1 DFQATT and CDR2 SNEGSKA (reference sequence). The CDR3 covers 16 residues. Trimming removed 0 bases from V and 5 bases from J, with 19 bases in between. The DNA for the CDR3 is TGCAGTGCTAGAGATCACGCGGGCCCCGAGTGGGAGACCCAGTACTTC. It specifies CSARDHAGPEWETQYF.

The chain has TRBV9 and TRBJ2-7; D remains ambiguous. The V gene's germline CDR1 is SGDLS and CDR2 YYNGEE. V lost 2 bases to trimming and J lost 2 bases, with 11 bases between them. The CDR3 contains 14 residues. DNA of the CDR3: TGTGCCAGCAGCGTTGGTGGACGGACCTACGAGCAGTACTTC. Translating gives CASSVGGRTYEQYF.

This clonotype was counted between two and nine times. Written as DNA, the CDR3 is TGTGCCAGCAGCTCCCCACGGGGCACCCTCTCCTACGAGCAGTACTTC. Translated: CASSSPRGTLSYEQYF. The chain is built from TRBV7-9 and TRBJ2-7; the D gene could be TRBD1 or TRBD2 (5 bases each). V was pared by 4 bases and J by 0 bases, with 16 bases between. The CDR3 length is 16 residues. The germline V gene encodes CDR1 SEHNR and CDR2 FQNEAQ (reference sequence).

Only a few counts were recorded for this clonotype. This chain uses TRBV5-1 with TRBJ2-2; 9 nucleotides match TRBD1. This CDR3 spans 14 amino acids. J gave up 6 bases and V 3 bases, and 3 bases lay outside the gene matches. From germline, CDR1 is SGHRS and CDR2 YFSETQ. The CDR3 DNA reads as TGCGCCAGCAGCTGGACAGGGGATCCCGGGGAGCTGTTTTTT. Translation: CASSWTGDPGELFF.

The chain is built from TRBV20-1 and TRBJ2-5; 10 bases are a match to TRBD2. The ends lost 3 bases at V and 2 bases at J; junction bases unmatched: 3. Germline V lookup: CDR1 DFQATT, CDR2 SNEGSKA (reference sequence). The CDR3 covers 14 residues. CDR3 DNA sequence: TGCAGTGCTAGCACTAGCGGGGCTCAAGAGACCCAGTACTTC. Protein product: CSASTSGAQETQYF.

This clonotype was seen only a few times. The CDR3 bases are TGTGCCAGCAGCACCCAGGGACTAGCGGGGGTTCGGGAGCAGTTCTTC. Residues: CASSTQGLAGVREQFF. This chain connects TRBV7-2 to TRBJ2-1, with 14 positions matching TRBD2. Trimming removed 5 bases from V and 10 bases from J; junction bases left unmatched: 10. This CDR3 has 16 residues. The germline CDR1 and CDR2 sequences are SGHTA and FQGNSA.

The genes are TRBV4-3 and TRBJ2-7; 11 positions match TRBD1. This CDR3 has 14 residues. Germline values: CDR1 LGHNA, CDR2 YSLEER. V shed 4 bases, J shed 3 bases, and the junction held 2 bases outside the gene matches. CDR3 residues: CASSRDRGVYEQYF. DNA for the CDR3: TGCGCCAGCAGCCGGGACAGGGGGGTCTACGAGCAGTACTTC.

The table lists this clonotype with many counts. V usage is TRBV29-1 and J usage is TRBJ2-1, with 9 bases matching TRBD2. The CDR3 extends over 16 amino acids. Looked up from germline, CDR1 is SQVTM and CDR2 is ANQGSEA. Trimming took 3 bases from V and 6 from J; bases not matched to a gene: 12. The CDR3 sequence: CSVDLAGGPYANEQFF. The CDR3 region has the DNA TGCAGCGTTGATTTGGCGGGAGGGCCTTACGCCAATGAGCAGTTCTTC.

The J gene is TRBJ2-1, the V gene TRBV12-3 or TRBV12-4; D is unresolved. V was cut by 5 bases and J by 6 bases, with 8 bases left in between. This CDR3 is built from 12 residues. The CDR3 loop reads CASSPSVNEQFF. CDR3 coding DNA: TGTGCCAGCAGTCCCTCAGTCAATGAGCAGTTCTTC.

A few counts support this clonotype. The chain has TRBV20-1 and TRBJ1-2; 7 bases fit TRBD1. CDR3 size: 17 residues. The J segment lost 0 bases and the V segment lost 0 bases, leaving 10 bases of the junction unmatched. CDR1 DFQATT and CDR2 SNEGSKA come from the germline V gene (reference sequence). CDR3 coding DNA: TGCAGTGCTAGAGACTGGGACAGCGGCCAAGCTAACTATGGCTACACCTTC. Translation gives CSARDWDSGQANYGYTF.

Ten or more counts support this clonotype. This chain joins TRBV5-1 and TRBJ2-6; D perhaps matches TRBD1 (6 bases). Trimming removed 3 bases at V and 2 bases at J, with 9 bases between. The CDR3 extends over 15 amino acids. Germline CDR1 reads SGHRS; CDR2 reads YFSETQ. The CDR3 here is CASSSQGAGANVLTF. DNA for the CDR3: TGCGCCAGCAGCTCACAGGGTGCTGGGGCCAACGTCCTGACTTTC.

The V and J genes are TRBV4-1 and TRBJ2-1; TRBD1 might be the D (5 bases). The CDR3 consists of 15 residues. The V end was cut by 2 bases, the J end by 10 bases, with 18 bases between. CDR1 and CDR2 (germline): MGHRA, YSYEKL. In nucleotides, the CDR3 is TGCGCCAGCAGCCAAAGGGGTCCCCCACAATACGAGCAGTTCTTC. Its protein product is CASSQRGPPQYEQFF.

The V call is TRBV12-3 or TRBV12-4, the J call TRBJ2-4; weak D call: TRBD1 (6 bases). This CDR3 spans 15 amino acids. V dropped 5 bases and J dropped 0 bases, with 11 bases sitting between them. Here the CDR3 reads CASSTETGAKNIQYF. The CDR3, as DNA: TGTGCCAGCAGTACCGAGACAGGAGCCAAAAACATTCAGTACTTC.

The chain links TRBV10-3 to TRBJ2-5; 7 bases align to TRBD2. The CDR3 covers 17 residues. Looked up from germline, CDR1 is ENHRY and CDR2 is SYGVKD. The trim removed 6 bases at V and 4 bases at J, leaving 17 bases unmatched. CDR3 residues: CAIRDPNAGEIRETQYF. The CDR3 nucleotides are TGTGCCATCAGGGACCCAAATGCGGGAGAGATCAGAGAGACCCAGTACTTC.

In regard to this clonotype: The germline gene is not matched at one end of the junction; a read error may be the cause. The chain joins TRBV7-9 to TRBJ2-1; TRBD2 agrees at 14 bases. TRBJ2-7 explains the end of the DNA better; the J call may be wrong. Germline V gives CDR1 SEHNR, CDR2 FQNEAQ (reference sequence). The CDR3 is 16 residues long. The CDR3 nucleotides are TGTACCAGCAGCTTCGGACTAGCGGGAGGTTACAATGAGCAGTACTTC. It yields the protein CTSSFGLAGGYNEQYF.

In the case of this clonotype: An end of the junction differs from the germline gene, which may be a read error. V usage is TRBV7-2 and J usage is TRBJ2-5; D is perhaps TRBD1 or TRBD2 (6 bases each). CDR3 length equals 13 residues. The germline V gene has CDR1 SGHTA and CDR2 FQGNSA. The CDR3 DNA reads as TGTGCCAGCAATAGGGGGGTTGGAGAGAACCAGTACTTC. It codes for CASNRGVGENQYF.

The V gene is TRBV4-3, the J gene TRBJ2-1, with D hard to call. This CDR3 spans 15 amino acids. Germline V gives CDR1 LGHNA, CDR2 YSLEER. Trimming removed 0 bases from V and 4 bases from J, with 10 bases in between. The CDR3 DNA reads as TGCGCCAGCAGCCAAGAGCGAATCGCTTACAATGAGCAGTTCTTC. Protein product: CASSQERIAYNEQFF.

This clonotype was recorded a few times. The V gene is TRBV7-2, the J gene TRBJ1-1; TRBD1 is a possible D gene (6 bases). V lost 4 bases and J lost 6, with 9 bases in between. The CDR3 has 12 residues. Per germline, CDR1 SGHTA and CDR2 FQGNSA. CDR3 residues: CASSSRGSEAFF. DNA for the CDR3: TGTGCCAGCAGCTCCAGGGGTTCTGAAGCTTTCTTT. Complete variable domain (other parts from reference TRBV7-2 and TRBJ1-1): GAGVSQSPSNKVTEKGKDVELRCDPISGHTALYWYRQSLGQGLEFLIYFQGNSAPDKSGLPSDRFSAERTGGSVSTLTIQRTQQEDSAVYLCASSSRGSEAFFGQGTRLTVV.

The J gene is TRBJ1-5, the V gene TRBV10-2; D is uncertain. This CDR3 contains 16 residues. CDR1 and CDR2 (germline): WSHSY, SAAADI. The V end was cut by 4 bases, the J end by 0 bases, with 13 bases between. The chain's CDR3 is CASSVTLWSSNQPQHF. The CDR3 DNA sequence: TGCGCCAGCAGTGTGACCCTGTGGTCTAGCAATCAGCCCCAGCATTTT.

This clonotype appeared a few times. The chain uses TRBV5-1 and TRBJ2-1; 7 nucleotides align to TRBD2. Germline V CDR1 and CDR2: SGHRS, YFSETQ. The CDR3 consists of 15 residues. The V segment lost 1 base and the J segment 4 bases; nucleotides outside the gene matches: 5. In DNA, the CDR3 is TGCGCCAGCAGCTTGCATCGAGCGGGGTACAATGAGCAGTTCTTC. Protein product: CASSLHRAGYNEQFF.

The CDR3 sequence is CASSQYLAGGELFF. DNA of the CDR3: TGCGCCAGCAGCCAATACCTAGCGGGCGGGGAGCTGTTTTTT. The chain recombines TRBV5-1 with TRBJ2-2, with 8 positions matching TRBD2. V lost 4 bases to trimming and J lost 7 bases; unmatched junction nucleotides: 6. The length of the CDR3 is 14 residues. In germline, CDR1 is SGHRS, CDR2 YFSETQ.

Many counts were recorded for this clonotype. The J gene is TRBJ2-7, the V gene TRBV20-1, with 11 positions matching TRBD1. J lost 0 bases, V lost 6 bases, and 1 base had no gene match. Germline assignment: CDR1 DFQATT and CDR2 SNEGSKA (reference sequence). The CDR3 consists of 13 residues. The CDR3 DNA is TGCAGTGCCGGACAGGGGGCCTCCTACGAGCAGTACTTC. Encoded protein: CSAGQGASYEQYF.

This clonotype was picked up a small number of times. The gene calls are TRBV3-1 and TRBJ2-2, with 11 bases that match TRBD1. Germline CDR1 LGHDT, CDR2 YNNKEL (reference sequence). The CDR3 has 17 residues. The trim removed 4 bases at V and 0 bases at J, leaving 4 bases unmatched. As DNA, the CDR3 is TGTGCCAGCAGCCGGGGACAGGGGGTATCGAACACCGGGGAGCTGTTTTTT. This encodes CASSRGQGVSNTGELFF.

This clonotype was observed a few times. The CDR3 nucleotides are TGCAGTGCTAGTCAGGCCAGGGGTACCTACAATGAGCAGTTCTTC. The encoded protein is CSASQARGTYNEQFF. The chain couples TRBV20-1 to TRBJ2-1, with D possibly being TRBD1 (6 bases). The CDR3 loop spans 15 amino acids. The germline V and J ends were trimmed by 3 bases and 2 bases, with 14 bases remaining between them. CDR1 and CDR2 from the germline V gene are DFQATT and SNEGSKA (reference sequence).

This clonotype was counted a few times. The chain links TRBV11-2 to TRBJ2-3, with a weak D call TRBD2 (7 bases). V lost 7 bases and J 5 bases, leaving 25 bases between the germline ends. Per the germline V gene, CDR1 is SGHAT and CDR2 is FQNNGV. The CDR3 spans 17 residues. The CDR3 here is CASNPTYGGGAEDTQYF. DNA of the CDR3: TGTGCCAGCAACCCCACTTATGGAGGGGGGGCCGAAGATACGCAGTATTTT.

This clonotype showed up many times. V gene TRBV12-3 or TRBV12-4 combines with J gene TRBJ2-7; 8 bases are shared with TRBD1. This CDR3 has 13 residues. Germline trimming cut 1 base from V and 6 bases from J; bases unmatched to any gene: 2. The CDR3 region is CASSLGTGFEQYF. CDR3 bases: TGTGCCAGCAGTTTAGGGACAGGGTTCGAGCAGTACTTC.

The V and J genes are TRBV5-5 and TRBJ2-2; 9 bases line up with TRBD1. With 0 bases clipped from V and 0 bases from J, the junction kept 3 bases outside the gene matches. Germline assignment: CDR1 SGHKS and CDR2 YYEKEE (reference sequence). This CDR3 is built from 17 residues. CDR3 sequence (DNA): TGTGCCAGCAGCTTGGGACAGGGGGGCGCGAACACCGGGGAGCTGTTTTTT. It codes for CASSLGQGGANTGELFF.

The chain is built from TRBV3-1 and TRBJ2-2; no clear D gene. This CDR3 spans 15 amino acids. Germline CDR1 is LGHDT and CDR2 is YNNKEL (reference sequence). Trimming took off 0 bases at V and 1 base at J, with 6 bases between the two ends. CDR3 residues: CASSQDLGNTGELFF. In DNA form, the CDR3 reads TGTGCCAGCAGCCAAGATCTGGGGAACACCGGGGAGCTGTTTTTT.

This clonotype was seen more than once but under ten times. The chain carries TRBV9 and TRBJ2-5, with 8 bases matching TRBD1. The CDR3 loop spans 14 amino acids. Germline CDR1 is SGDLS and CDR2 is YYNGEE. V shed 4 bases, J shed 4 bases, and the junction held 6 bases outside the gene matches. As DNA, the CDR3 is TGTGCCAGCAGCATTGGACAGGGAGGAGAGACCCAGTACTTC. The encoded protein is CASSIGQGGETQYF. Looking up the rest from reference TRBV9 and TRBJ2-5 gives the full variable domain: DSGVTQTPKHLITATGQRVTLRCSPRSGDLSVYWYQQSLDQGLQFLIQYYNGEERAKGNILERFSAQQFPDLHSELNLSSLELGDSALYFCASSIGQGGETQYFGPGTRLLVL.

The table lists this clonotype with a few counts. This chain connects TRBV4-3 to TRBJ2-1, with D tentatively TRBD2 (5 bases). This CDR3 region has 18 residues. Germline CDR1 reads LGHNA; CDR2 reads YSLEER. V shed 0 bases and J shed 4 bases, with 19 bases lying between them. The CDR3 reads CASSQEGPRTGNYNEQFF. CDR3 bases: TGCGCCAGCAGCCAAGAGGGCCCTAGAACGGGAAATTACAATGAGCAGTTCTTC.

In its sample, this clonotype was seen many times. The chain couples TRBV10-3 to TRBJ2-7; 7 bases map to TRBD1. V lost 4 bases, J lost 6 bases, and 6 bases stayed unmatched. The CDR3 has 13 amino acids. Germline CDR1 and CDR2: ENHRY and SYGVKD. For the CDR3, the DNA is TGTGCCATCAGTGGACAGGGTATCTCCGAGCAGTACTTC. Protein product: CAISGQGISEQYF.